This T cell receptor (beta chain) stems from a study of cytomegalovirus exposure and HLA in healthy donors. This PCR relied on a set of 60 Vbeta primers and 13 Jbeta primers. Profiling relied on immunoSEQ multiplex PCR, and the TCRdb table lists in-frame clones only, not all of them. The repertoire consists of around 100,000 clones, with roughly four fifths occurring once and the leading ten covering 22%. The source material was PBMCs. This TCR derives from a man aged 25-45 years in good health and CMV-seropositive.

The CDR3 spells CASSSAGLYEQYV. Written as DNA, the CDR3 is TGCGCCAGCAGCTCAGCGGGACTCTACGAGCAGTACGTC. This chain links TRBV10-2 with TRBJ2-7, with 7 positions matching TRBD2. The trim removed 6 bases at V and 3 bases at J, leaving 5 bases unmatched. The germline V gene encodes CDR1 WSHSY and CDR2 SAAADI. This CDR3 is built from 13 residues.